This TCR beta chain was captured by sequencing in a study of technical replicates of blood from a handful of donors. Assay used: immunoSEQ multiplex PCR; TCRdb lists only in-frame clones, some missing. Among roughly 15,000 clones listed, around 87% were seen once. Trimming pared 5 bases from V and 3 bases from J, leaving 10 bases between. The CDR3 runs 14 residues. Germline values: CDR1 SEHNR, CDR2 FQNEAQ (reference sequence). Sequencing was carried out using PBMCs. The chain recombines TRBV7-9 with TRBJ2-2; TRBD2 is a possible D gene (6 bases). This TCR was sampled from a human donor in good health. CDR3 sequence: CASSEGDYTGELFF. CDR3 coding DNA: TGTGCCAGCAGCGAAGGGGACTACACCGGGGAGCTGTTTTTT.